Listed here are 13 T cell receptor beta chains from one sample, sequenced in a study of blood T cell repertoires in COVID-19 (dated by TCRdb to the early 2020s). Library generation was performed with the immunoSEQ multiplex PCR assay. In its TCRdb copy, this immuneACCESS table keeps in-frame sequences only and misses some clones. Where compared with another copy, unresolved V genes explain less than half of these, and the others have no known cause. The sample table shows around 250,000 clones, and 85% to 90% are seen once. The ten largest clones take up around 16% of the sample. The material sequenced was PBMCs or T cells enriched from blood (not recorded which). The receptors stem from a man younger than 35 who had recovered from COVID-19.

The genes are TRBV15 and TRBJ2-5; perhaps TRBD1 as D (5 bases). This CDR3 has 16 residues. CDR1 is LNHNV, CDR2 YYDKDF, per germline (reference sequence). The V gene lost 3 bases and the J gene lost 5 bases, with 19 bases spanning the gap. The DNA for the CDR3 is TGTGCCACCAGCAGCGGTCTGGTGACAGCTGGGGAGACCCAGTACTTC. Encoded protein: CATSSGLVTAGETQYF.

The V and J genes are TRBV18 and TRBJ1-1; D call uncertain. Trimming shortened V by 2 bases and J by 1 base, and 11 bases separated the two germline ends. This CDR3 comprises 15 residues. CDR1 is KGHSH and CDR2 is LQKENI in the germline V gene. The CDR3 spells CASSPNEVGNTEAFF. CDR3 DNA: TGTGCCAGCTCACCAAACGAGGTCGGGAACACTGAAGCTTTCTTT.

This chain links TRBV9 with TRBJ2-1; 13 bases line up with TRBD2. After removal of 8 bases from V and 1 base from J, the junction contained 6 bases not matched to a gene. The germline V gene has CDR1 SGDLS and CDR2 YYNGEE. This CDR3 has 16 residues. CDR3: CASTSGRAGSYNEQFF. Written as DNA, the CDR3 is TGTGCCAGTACTAGCGGGAGGGCCGGGTCCTACAATGAGCAGTTCTTC. The full variable domain, with the rest looked up from reference TRBV9 and TRBJ2-1, is DSGVTQTPKHLITATGQRVTLRCSPRSGDLSVYWYQQSLDQGLQFLIQYYNGEERAKGNILERFSAQQFPDLHSELNLSSLELGDSALYFCASTSGRAGSYNEQFFGPGTRLTVL.

The rearrangement uses TRBV18 and TRBJ1-3; 7 nucleotides match TRBD1. The CDR3 runs 16 residues. Germline V lookup: CDR1 KGHSH, CDR2 LQKENI. Trimming took 1 base from V and 2 from J; bases not matched to a gene: 5. The CDR3 coding sequence is TGTGCCAGCTCACCACAGGGACAGTCCACTGGAAACACCATATATTTT. Translated: CASSPQGQSTGNTIYF.

This chain uses TRBV19 with TRBJ1-3; D is undetermined. Trimming removed 6 bases at V and 0 bases at J, with 12 bases between. Per the germline V gene, CDR1 is LNHDA and CDR2 is SQIVND (reference sequence). This CDR3 spans 15 amino acids. The CDR3, as DNA: TGTGCCAGTAGGGAGGTAATCCTCTCTGGAAACACCATATATTTT. Translating gives CASREVILSGNTIYF.

V usage is TRBV5-1 and J usage is TRBJ2-7; 8 bases line up with TRBD2. V shed 1 base, J shed 0 bases, and the junction held 6 bases outside the gene matches. The germline V gene encodes CDR1 SGHRS and CDR2 YFSETQ. The CDR3 totals 16 residues. This chain's CDR3 is CASSLRSSGLSYEQYF. The CDR3 nucleotides read TGCGCCAGCAGCTTGCGTTCTAGCGGGCTCTCCTACGAGCAGTACTTC.

The V call is TRBV28, the J call TRBJ1-2; D may be TRBD1 (5 bases). CDR3 size: 14 residues. V was shortened by 6 bases and J by 0 bases, with 11 bases between the two germline ends. Germline V gene sequence: CDR1 MDHEN, CDR2 SYDVKM. The CDR3 spells CASRSQGSNYGYTF. CDR3 DNA: TGTGCCAGCAGGTCTCAGGGCTCTAACTATGGCTACACCTTC.

The rearrangement uses TRBV11-2 and TRBJ2-3; 9 bases fit TRBD1. V was pared by 6 bases and J by 3 bases, with 7 bases of the junction left unmatched. The CDR3 loop spans 15 amino acids. In germline, CDR1 is SGHAT, CDR2 FQNNGV. The CDR3 DNA reads as TGTGCCAGCAGTATTCTCGGGACAGGGACAGATACGCAGTATTTT. Translated, it gives CASSILGTGTDTQYF.

There are a few counts of this clone. This sequence joins TRBV6-1 and TRBJ2-5, with 9 positions matching TRBD1. V trimming: 3 bases; J trimming: 1 base; junction bases outside the gene matches: 3. From germline, CDR1 is MNHNS and CDR2 SASEGT. The CDR3 is made up of 15 amino acids. The CDR3 coding sequence is TGTGCCAGCAGTGAGGCGACAGGGGGCCAAGAGACCCAGTACTTC. Its protein is CASSEATGGQETQYF.

The chain has TRBV28 and TRBJ2-1, with 8 bases aligning to TRBD1. The V gene's germline CDR1 is MDHEN and CDR2 SYDVKM. The CDR3 loop spans 19 amino acids. V was clipped by 5 bases and J by 5 bases; unmatched bases: 20. The CDR3: CASSPWTGMGTTGHNEQFF. DNA for the CDR3: TGTGCCAGCAGTCCGTGGACAGGGATGGGGACCACTGGCCACAATGAGCAGTTCTTC. Combining the CDR3 with reference TRBV28 and TRBJ2-1 gives the whole variable domain DVKVTQSSRYLVKRTGEKVFLECVQDMDHENMFWYRQDPGLGLRLIYFSYDVKMKEKGDIPEGYSVSREKKERFSLILESASTNQTSMYLCASSPWTGMGTTGHNEQFFGPGTRLTVL.

This clone was detected only once. The chain uses TRBV24-1 and TRBJ2-2, with D unclear. Looked up from germline, CDR1 is KGHDR and CDR2 is SFDVKD. The germline V and J ends were trimmed by 3 bases and 3 bases, with 10 bases remaining between them. The CDR3 has 15 amino acids. The DNA of the CDR3 is TGTGCCACCAGTGATGCGAATAGCCACACCGGGGAGCTGTTTTTT. Translating gives CATSDANSHTGELFF.

This rearrangement joins TRBV19 to TRBJ1-5, with D possibly matching TRBD1 (5 bases). V lost 4 bases and J lost 0, with 13 bases in between. Germline V gene lookup returns CDR1 LNHDA and CDR2 SQIVND (reference sequence). The CDR3 runs to 16 residues. CDR3 nucleotide sequence: TGTGCCAGTAGTACGTCAGGGCTAAATAGCAATCAGCCCCAGCATTTT. It is translated as CASSTSGLNSNQPQHF.

This clone was recorded only once. V and J are TRBV29-1 and TRBJ1-4; no definite D call. The germline V and J ends were trimmed by 2 bases and 3 bases, with 13 bases remaining between them. Germline V lookup: CDR1 SQVTM, CDR2 ANQGSEA. This CDR3 region has 15 residues. CDR3 in DNA: TGCAGCGTTGAAAAATATACAGCCCCTAATGAAAAACTGTTTTTT. Translated, it gives CSVEKYTAPNEKLFF.